This T cell receptor (beta chain) was sequenced during a study of T cells expressing NK-cell markers. Making the TCR beta cDNA relied on 5'RACE template switching with UMIs. TCRdb reprocessed the 5' RACE reads; each CDR3 protein has one entry and no DNA is given. Recorded for this sample: roughly 160,000 distinct CDR3 sequences. The CDR3 extends over 14 amino acids. CDR1 and CDR2 from the germline V gene are SGHDN and FVKESK. The TCR originated in a woman aged 18 to 75 in good health. The chain has TRBV14 and TRBJ2-1; TCRdb reports TRBD2, a call that lacks DNA to check it against. The sequencing sample was made of blood T cells: a sorted CD56 or NKG2C T cell subset, CD4+ or CD8+ T cells, or bulk PBMC T cells (not recorded which). The CDR3 protein is CASSQRRVYNEQFF.